This T cell receptor (beta chain) was sequenced during a study of blood T cell repertoires in COVID-19. Looking at the study overall: Nucleic acid was either cDNA or gDNA, and it came from T cells, B-cell-depleted T cells, or PBMCs.

Germline loops: CDR1 LNHDA, CDR2 SQIVND (reference sequence). The CDR3 has 14 residues. With 5 bases removed from V and 6 bases from J, the gap between germline ends came to 13 bases. Recruits, aged 18 to 89 years, lived in some 25 US areas. Original processing notes: Amplification with reference gene primers provided the estimates of nucleated cell counts. TCRdb's table, derived via immunoSEQ multiplex PCR, lists solely in-frame clones and lacks some. D and trimming were read from the DNA, whereas the V and J calls and clone size are those reported in that table. This table has approximately 470,000 clones, about 90% appearing once.

The specimen was PBMCs or T cells enriched from blood (not recorded which). This clonotype was obtained from a woman aged 18-29 years who had recovered from COVID-19. The chain carries TRBV19 and TRBJ1-4; TRBD1 might be the D (6 bases). The CDR3 DNA reads as TGTGCCAGTAGTTCCGACAGGTTAGATGAAAAACTGTTTTTT. Its translation is CASSSDRLDEKLFF.